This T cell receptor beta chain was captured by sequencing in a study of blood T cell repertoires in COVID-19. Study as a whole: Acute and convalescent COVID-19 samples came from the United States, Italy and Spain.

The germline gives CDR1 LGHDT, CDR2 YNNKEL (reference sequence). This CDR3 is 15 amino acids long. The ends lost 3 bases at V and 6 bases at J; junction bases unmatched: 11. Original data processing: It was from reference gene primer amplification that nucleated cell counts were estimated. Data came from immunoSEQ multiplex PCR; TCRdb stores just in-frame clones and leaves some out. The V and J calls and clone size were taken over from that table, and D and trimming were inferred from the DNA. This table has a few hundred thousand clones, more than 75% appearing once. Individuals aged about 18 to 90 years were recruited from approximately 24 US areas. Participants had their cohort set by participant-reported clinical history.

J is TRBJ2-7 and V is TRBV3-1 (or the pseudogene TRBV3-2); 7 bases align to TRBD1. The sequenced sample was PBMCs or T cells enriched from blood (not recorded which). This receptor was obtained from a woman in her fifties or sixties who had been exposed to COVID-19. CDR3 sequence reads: CASSQLQGTLSEQYF. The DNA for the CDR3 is TGTGCCAGCAGCCAGCTACAGGGGACCCTCTCCGAGCAGTACTTC.